The clone carrying this TCR beta chain has only one observation. What it recognizes is unknown. TCRdb's copy holds only in-frame clones and misses some; the assay was immunoSEQ multiplex PCR. Of some 97,000 clones listed, around nine tenths are singletons. The data are from a study of T cell responses to AZD1222 COVID-19 vaccine. Study observations and caveats: Mapped onto spike, vaccine-associated CD4 TCRs spanned it and were dominant at 160-218 and 743-854.

The source material was peripheral blood, sampled on day 0 of AZD1222 vaccination. This TCR came from an adult in good health.

The CDR3 loop reads CASSIVGTGELFF. CDR3 nucleotides: TGTGCCAGTAGTATAGTAGGTACCGGGGAGCTGTTTTTT. The chain employs TRBV19 and TRBJ2-2, with D hard to call. V was clipped by 1 base and J by 5 bases, with 5 bases between them. This CDR3 is 13 amino acids long. From germline, CDR1 is LNHDA and CDR2 SQIVND (reference sequence).